The TCR beta chain described here comes from a study of vaccination and CD4 T cells after COVID-19. Details on this clonotype: Its target is not known.

The Oncomine TCR Beta short-read assay sequenced DNA from cultured CD4+ T cells. A single record per CDR3 protein comes from TCRdb applying MiXCR to the PCR reads. This sample carries roughly 9,200 distinct CDR3 sequences, around a third of them seen once, and the ten largest clones take around a third. Stated treatment: approximately 9-day PBMC culture with coronavirus spike peptide pools or control peptides (ViraFEST assay). CD4+ T cells that came from the unexposed donor were collected before the COVID-19 pandemic (2011-2018). CDR1 is SGHKS, CDR2 YYEKEE, per germline (reference sequence). The length of the CDR3 is 12 residues. V lost 4 bases and J lost 7, with 11 bases in between.

The TCR was taken from a human donor in good health. Material: CD4+ T cells from blood, cultured in vitro. The V call is TRBV5-5, the J call TRBJ1-1; TRBD1 might be the D (5 bases). This CDR3 is CASSLTGDEAFF. In DNA form, the CDR3 reads TGTGCCAGCAGCCTAACAGGAGATGAAGCTTTCTTT. The variable domain in full, completed from reference TRBV5-5 and TRBJ1-1, reads DAGVTQSPTHLIKTRGQQVTLRCSPISGHKSVSWYQQVLGQGPQFIFQYYEKEERGRGNFPDRFSARQFPNYSSELNVNALLLGDSALYLCASSLTGDEAFFGQGTRLTVV.